This T cell receptor (beta chain) comes out of a study of shared clonotypes between healthy human individuals. Over several immunoSEQ plates, each subset's genomic DNA was distributed in even portions. Template for every sorted-subset replicate PCR totaled about 200 ng DNA, about 30,000 T cell genomes. The repertoire was sequenced with immunoSEQ multiplex PCR; TCRdb's copy has only in-frame clones and lacks some. The sample contains millions of clones, just over 90% of which appear only once. Study-level results: Donor clonotype sharing was expected to depend on sequencing depth. Approximately 5% of naive CD4 clonotypes were shared across a few donors.

As for this clone: Its cognate antigen is unknown.

Germline V gives CDR1 SGHVS, CDR2 FNYEAQ. V lost 4 bases to trimming and J lost 4 bases, with 17 bases between them. The CDR3 contains 16 residues. The chain is built from TRBV7-6 and TRBJ1-5; maybe TRBD1 (5 bases). This TCR was sampled from a man aged 18 to 30 in good health. Material for sequencing was naive CD4+ T cells sorted from blood. Specified subset: CD45RA+ positively selected. The CDR3 loop is CASSSALGRVNQPQHF. The CDR3 region has the DNA TGTGCCAGCAGCTCCGCCCTGGGCAGGGTGAATCAGCCCCAGCATTTT. Full variable domain (rest looked up from reference TRBV7-6 and TRBJ1-5): GAGVSQSPRYKVTKRGQDVALRCDPISGHVSLYWYRQALGQGPEFLTYFNYEAQQDKSGLPNDRFSAERPEGSISTLTIQRTEQRDSAMYRCASSSALGRVNQPQHFGDGTRLSIL.